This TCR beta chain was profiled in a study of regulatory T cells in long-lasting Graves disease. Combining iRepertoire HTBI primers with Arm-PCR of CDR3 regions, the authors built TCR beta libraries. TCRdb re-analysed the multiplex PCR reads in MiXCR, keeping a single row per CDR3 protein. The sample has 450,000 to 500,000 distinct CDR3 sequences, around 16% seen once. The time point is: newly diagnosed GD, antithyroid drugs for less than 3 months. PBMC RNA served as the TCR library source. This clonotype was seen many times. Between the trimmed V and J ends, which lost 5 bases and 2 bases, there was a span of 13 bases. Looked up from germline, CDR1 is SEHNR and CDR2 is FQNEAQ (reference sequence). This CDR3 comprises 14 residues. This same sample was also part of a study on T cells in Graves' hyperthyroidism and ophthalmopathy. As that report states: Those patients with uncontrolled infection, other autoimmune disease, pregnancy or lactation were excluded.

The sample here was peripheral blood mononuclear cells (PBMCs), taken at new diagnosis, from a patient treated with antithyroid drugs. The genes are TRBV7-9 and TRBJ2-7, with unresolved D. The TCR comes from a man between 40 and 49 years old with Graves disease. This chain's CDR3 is CASSPGRPPYEQYF. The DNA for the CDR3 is TGTGCCAGCAGCCCCGGCAGGCCACCCTACGAGCAGTACTTC.